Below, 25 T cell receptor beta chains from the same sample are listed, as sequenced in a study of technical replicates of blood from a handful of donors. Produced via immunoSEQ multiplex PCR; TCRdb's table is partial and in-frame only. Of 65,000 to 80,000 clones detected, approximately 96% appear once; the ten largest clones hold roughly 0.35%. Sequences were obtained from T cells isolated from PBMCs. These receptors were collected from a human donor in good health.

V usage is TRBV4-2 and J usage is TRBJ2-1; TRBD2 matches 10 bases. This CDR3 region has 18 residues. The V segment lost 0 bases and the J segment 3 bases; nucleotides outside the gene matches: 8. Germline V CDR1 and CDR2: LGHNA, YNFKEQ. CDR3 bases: TGTGCCAGCAGCCAAGATGAGCTAGCGGGAGTAGTCTACAATGAGCAGTTCTTC. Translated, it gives CASSQDELAGVVYNEQFF.

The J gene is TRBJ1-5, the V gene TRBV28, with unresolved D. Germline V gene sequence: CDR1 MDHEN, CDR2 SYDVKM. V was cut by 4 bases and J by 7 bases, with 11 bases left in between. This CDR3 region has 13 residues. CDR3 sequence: CASSSEVEQPQHF. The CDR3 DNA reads TGTGCCAGCAGTTCCGAGGTGGAACAGCCCCAGCATTTT.

The CDR3: CASSNPGTGYTGELFF. The CDR3 DNA is TGTGCCAGCAGCAATCCCGGGACAGGGTACACCGGGGAGCTGTTTTTT. This chain joins TRBV9 and TRBJ2-2; TRBD1 agrees at 9 bases. The CDR3 length is 16 residues. Trimming cost V 4 bases and J 3 bases; bases outside gene matches: 7. Germline CDR1 reads SGDLS; CDR2 reads YYNGEE.

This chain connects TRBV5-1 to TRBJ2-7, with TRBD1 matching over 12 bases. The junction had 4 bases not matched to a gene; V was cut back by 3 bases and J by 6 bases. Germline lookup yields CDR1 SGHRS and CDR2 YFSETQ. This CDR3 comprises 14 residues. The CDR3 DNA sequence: TGCGCCAGCAGCTGGGGGACAGGGGGCTTCGAGCAGTACTTC. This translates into CASSWGTGGFEQYF.

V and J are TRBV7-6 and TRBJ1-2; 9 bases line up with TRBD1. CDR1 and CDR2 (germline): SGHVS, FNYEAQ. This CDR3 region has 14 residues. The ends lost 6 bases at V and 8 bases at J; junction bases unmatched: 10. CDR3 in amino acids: CASRPGQGIGGYTF. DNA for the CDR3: TGTGCCAGCAGGCCGGGACAGGGCATAGGAGGCTACACCTTC.

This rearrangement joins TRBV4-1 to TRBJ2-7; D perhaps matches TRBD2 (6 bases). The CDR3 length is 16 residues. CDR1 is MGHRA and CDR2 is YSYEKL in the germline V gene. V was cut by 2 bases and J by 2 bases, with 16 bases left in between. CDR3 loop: CASSQPTSKRPYEQYF. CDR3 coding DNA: TGCGCCAGCAGCCAACCGACTAGTAAACGGCCCTACGAGCAGTACTTC.

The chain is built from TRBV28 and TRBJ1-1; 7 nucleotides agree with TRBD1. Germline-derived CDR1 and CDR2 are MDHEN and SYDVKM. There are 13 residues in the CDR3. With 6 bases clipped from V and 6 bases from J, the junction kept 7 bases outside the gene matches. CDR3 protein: CASREQGIPEAFF. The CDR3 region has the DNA TGTGCCAGCAGAGAACAGGGGATCCCTGAAGCTTTCTTT.

The CDR3 sequence is CSVEMTYRGIVDTQYF. The CDR3 bases are TGCAGCGTTGAAATGACCTATCGCGGGATCGTAGATACGCAGTATTTT. The chain has TRBV29-1 and TRBJ2-3; tentatively, D is TRBD2 (6 bases). Germline CDR1 is SQVTM and CDR2 is ANQGSEA. Trimming left V 2 bases short and J 5 bases short, with 20 bases between. This CDR3 is built from 16 residues.

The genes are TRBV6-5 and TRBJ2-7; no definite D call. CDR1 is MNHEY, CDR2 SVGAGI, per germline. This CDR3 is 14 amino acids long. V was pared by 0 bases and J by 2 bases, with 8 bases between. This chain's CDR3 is CASSYSSEAYEQYF. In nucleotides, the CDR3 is TGTGCCAGCAGTTACTCGAGCGAGGCCTACGAGCAGTACTTC.

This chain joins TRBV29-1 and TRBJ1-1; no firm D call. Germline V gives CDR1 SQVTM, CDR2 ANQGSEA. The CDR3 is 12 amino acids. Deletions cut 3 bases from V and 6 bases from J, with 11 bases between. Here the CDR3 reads CSVEPGMPEAFF. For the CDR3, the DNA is TGCAGCGTTGAGCCGGGAATGCCTGAAGCTTTCTTT.

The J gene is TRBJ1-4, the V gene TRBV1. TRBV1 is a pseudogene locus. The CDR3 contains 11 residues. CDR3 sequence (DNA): TGCACCAGCATACGGTCTAGCCAGGTGTTTTTT. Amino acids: CTSIRSSQVFF.

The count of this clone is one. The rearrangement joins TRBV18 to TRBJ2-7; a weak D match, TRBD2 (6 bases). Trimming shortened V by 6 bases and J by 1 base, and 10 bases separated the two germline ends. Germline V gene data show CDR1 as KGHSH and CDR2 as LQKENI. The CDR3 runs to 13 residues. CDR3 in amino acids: CASSPGTSYEQYF. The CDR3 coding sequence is TGTGCCAGCTCCCCCGGGACTTCCTACGAGCAGTACTTC.

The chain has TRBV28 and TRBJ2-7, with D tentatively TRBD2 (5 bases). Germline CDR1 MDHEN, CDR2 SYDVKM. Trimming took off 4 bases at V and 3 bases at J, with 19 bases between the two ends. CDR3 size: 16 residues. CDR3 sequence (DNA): TGTGCCAGCAGTTCGGGGTCGTTGAGGGAGTACTACGAGCAGTACTTC. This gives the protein CASSSGSLREYYEQYF.

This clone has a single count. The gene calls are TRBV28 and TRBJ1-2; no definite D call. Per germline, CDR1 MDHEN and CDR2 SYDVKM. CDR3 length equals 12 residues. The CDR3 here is CAIGQQDYGYTF. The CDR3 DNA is TGTGCGATCGGTCAGCAGGACTATGGCTACACCTTC.

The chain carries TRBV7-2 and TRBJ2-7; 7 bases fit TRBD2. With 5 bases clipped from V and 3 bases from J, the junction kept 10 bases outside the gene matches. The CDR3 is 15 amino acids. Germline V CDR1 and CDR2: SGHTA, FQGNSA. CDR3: CASSPYRGGHYEQYF. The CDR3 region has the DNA TGTGCCAGCAGCCCCTACCGGGGAGGGCACTACGAGCAGTACTTC. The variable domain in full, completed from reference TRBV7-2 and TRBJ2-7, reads GAGVSQSPSNKVTEKGKDVELRCDPISGHTALYWYRQSLGQGLEFLIYFQGNSAPDKSGLPSDRFSAERTGGSVSTLTIQRTQQEDSAVYLCASSPYRGGHYEQYFGPGTRLTVT.

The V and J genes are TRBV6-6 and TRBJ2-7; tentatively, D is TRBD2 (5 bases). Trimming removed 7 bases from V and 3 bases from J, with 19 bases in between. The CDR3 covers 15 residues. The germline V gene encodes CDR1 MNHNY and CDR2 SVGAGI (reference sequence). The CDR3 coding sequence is TGTGCCAGCACCTCTTCGATTTCGGGGAACTACGAGCAGTACTTC. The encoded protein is CASTSSISGNYEQYF.

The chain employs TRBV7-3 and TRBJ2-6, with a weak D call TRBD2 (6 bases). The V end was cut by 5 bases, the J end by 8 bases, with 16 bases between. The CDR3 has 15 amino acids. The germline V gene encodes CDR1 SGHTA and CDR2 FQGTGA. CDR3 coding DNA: TGTGCCAGCAGCGTATCCACCGGGAGCCCCAACGTCCTGACTTTC. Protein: CASSVSTGSPNVLTF.

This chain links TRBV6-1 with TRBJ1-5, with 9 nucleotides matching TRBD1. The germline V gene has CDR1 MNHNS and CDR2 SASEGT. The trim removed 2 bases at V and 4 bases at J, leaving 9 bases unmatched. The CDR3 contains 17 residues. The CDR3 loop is CASSEIPLDRGNQPQHF. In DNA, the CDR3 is TGTGCCAGCAGTGAAATCCCCCTTGACAGGGGGAATCAGCCCCAGCATTTT.

The CDR3, as DNA: TGTGCCAGCAGTGACCCTCGAGGACTAGCGGGAGACGAGCAGTACTTC. Protein product: CASSDPRGLAGDEQYF. The chain couples TRBV6-1 to TRBJ2-7; TRBD2 matches 13 bases. The germline CDR1 and CDR2 sequences are MNHNS and SASEGT. V shed 3 bases, J shed 5 bases, and the junction held 7 bases outside the gene matches. The CDR3 is 16 residues long.

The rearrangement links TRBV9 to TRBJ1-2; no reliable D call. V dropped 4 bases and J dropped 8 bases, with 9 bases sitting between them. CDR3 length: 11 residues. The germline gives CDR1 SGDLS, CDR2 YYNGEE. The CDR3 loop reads CASSSPGGYTF. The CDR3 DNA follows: TGTGCCAGCAGCTCCCCGGGGGGCTACACCTTC.

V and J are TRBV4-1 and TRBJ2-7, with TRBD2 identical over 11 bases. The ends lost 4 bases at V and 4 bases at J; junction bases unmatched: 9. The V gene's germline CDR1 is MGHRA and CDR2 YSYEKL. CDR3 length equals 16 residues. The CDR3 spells CASSPRLGLAAYEQYF. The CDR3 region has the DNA TGCGCCAGCAGCCCCCGCCTGGGACTAGCGGCGTACGAGCAGTACTTC.

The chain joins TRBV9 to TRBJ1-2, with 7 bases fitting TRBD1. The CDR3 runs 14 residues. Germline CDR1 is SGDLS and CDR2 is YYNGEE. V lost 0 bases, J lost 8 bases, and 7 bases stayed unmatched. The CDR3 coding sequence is TGTGCCAGCAGCGTAGCGGGAGGGGGCGACGGCTACACCTTC. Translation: CASSVAGGGDGYTF.

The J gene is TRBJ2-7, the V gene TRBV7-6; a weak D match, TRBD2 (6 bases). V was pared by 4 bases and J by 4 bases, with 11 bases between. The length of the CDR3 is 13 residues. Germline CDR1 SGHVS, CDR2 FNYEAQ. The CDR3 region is CASSYSGEYEQYF. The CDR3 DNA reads TGTGCCAGCAGCTATAGCGGAGAATACGAGCAGTACTTC.

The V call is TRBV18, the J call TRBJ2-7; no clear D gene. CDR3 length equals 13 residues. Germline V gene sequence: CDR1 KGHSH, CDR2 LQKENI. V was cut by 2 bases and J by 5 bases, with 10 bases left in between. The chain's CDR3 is CASSPIRIHEQYF. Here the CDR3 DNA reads TGTGCCAGCTCACCAATCAGGATCCACGAGCAGTACTTC.

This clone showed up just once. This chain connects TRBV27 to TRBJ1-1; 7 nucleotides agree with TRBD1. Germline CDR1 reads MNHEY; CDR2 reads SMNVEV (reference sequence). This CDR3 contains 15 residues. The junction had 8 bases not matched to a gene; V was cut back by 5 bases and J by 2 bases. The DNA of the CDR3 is TGTGCCAGCAGTAGCCCCGACAGGGTCAACACTGAAGCTTTCTTT. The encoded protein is CASSSPDRVNTEAFF.